The T cell receptor beta chain described here comes from a study of blood T cell repertoires in COVID-19. Using immunoSEQ multiplex PCR, the repertoire was profiled, and TCRdb retains in-frame clones only, with some absent. The sample lists under 300,000 clones; about 88% were seen once. Cohort placement rested on clinical history that participants reported themselves. Recovered participants had two consecutive negative NP/OP PCR tests, healthcare professional clearance, or symptom resolution. Input material: PBMCs or T cells enriched from blood (not recorded which). This TCR derives from a woman between 50 and 59 years old who had recovered from COVID-19.

CDR3 DNA sequence: TGTGCCAGCTCACCATGGGGGCCCGACAATGAGCAGTTCTTC. This encodes CASSPWGPDNEQFF. The rearrangement joins TRBV18 to TRBJ2-1; D may be TRBD1 (6 bases). This CDR3 region has 14 residues. The ends were cut back, 2 bases at V and 5 bases at J, with 10 bases in the middle. In germline, CDR1 is KGHSH, CDR2 LQKENI.